This record looks at one TCR beta chain sequence and its context. The data derive from a study of T-cell memory formation after mild COVID-19. TCRdb passed the 5' RACE reads through MiXCR, listing each CDR3 protein once. The table has approximately 300,000 distinct CDR3 sequences, 15% seen once. Trimming removed 2 bases at V and 7 bases at J, with 12 bases between. Germline V CDR1 and CDR2: SGDLS, YYNGEE. The length of the CDR3 is 13 residues. The specimen was PBMCs or a T cell subset sorted from them (not recorded which). J is TRBJ1-2 and V is TRBV9; a possible D gene is TRBD1 (5 bases). The TCR was taken from a man between 18 and 35 years old who had mild COVID-19 (a few samples of this study predate the infection). Cell type and time point are not known. CDR3 protein: CASSVGQGGGYTF. CDR3 coding DNA: TGTGCCAGCAGCGTTGGGCAGGGAGGTGGCTACACCTTC.